This T cell receptor (beta chain) came from a study of T-cell reconstitution after alpha-beta-depleted transplantation in children. Looked up from germline, CDR1 is MNHNS and CDR2 is SASEGT. The V and J ends lost 10 bases and 4 bases, in that order; junction bases with no gene match: 13. The CDR3 covers 14 residues. The study's findings and limits: Alpha-beta T cells present about two months after transplant were reported to originate from several hundred expanded graft clones.

The TCRbeta library incorporated unique molecular identifiers. Each CDR3 protein is one row after TCRdb ran MiXCR on the PCR reads. The data contain 250,000 to 400,000 distinct CDR3 sequences, approximately 23% of them seen just once; the ten biggest clones take up 10% to 11%. This clonotype has a handful of counts. Its target is not known. This sequence joins TRBV6-1 and TRBJ2-7, with 7 nucleotides matching TRBD2. The sequence derives from a male patient younger than 18 who had a stem cell transplant for acute lymphoblastic leukemia, so the T cells may come from the graft donor. Material: PBMCs, mostly from graft donor cells, obtained 180 days after TCRalphabeta/CD19-depleted stem cell transplant. The CDR3 nucleotides are TGTGCCACCCAGCGGGCTAGCGGAATATACGAGCAGTACTTC. As protein: CATQRASGIYEQYF.